This T cell receptor beta chain came from a study of T cell responses to AZD1222 COVID-19 vaccine. Overall study results and limits: There were mostly white British donors and more females than males, and clonal diversity was possibly underestimated.

Clones were sequenced by immunoSEQ multiplex PCR, and TCRdb holds only the in-frame ones, with some missing. The sample yields around 190,000 clones, roughly 90% seen once. As to this clone: Its matching antigen is unknown.

Second doses that came at about 4 or about 12 weeks were put together. V shed 6 bases, J shed 4 bases, and the junction held 8 bases outside the gene matches. The CDR3 loop spans 14 amino acids. Germline CDR1 reads ENHRY; CDR2 reads SYGVKD. Sequencing used peripheral blood, obtained 28 days after the second AZD1222 dose. The V gene is TRBV10-3, the J gene TRBJ1-1; 7 bases line up with TRBD1. This TCR derives from an adult who received the AZD1222 COVID-19 vaccine. This CDR3 is CAIRTGQAGTEAFF. The CDR3 bases are TGTGCCATCAGAACCGGACAGGCGGGCACTGAAGCTTTCTTT.